The 10 T cell receptor beta chains given below trace back to one sample, sequenced in a study of blood T cell repertoires in COVID-19. Some clones are missing from TCRdb's copy, which holds only in-frame ones; the method was immunoSEQ multiplex PCR. The data contain around 170,000 clones, roughly four fifths of them singletons. The sequenced sample was peripheral blood. The source of these receptors is a man aged 25 to 45 with active or convalescent COVID-19.

This clone showed up just once. The rearrangement links TRBV10-1 to TRBJ1-1, with D uncertain. V was clipped by 4 bases and J by 1 base, with 7 bases between them. The CDR3 has 13 residues. Germline V CDR1 and CDR2: WNHNN, SYGVQD (reference sequence). The chain's CDR3 is CASSASRNTEAFF. CDR3 coding DNA: TGCGCCAGCAGTGCTAGCAGGAACACTGAAGCTTTCTTT.

The rearrangement uses TRBV10-1 and TRBJ1-1; D is uncertain. Between the trimmed V and J ends, which lost 2 bases and 5 bases, there was a span of 9 bases. This CDR3 has 13 amino acids. Germline CDR1 reads WNHNN; CDR2 reads SYGVQD (reference sequence). CDR3 in DNA: TGCGCCAGCAGTGAGGAGGTTGCTACTGAAGCTTTCTTT. It codes for CASSEEVATEAFF.

This clone was counted ten times or more. The sample contains more than one DNA sequence encoding this CDR3. The chain employs TRBV7-8 and TRBJ2-1, with 8 bases lining up with TRBD2. This CDR3 region has 15 residues. CDR1 and CDR2 (germline): SGHVS, FQNEAQ. V lost 1 base to trimming and J lost 9 bases; unmatched junction nucleotides: 8. As DNA, the CDR3 is TGTGCCAGCAGCTTAGTGCCTAGCGGGTCGAGTGAGCAGTTCTTC. Encoded protein: CASSLVPSGSSEQFF.

The chain recombines TRBV9 with TRBJ2-1; 8 bases are a match to TRBD2. The germline V gene encodes CDR1 SGDLS and CDR2 YYNGEE. Trimming at V came to 0 bases and at J to 7 bases, leaving 6 bases not matched to a gene. The CDR3 sequence is 15 residues long. CDR3 DNA: TGTGCCAGCAGCGTAGGCGCGGGGGGCGGGAATGAGCAGTTCTTC. Translating it yields CASSVGAGGGNEQFF.

This sequence joins TRBV27 and TRBJ1-4, with D possibly TRBD1 on 5 matching bases. This CDR3 has 16 residues. The V end was cut by 6 bases, the J end by 4 bases, with 18 bases between. The germline V gene has CDR1 MNHEY and CDR2 SMNVEV (reference sequence). The CDR3 sequence is CASSARLTDLNEKLFF. CDR3 sequence (DNA): TGTGCCAGCAGCGCCCGATTGACAGATCTTAATGAAAAACTGTTTTTT.

This chain joins TRBV6-4 and TRBJ2-3; TRBD2 matches 10 bases. Germline CDR1 reads MRHNA; CDR2 reads SNTAGT. V shed 0 bases and J 5 bases; nucleotides not matched to a gene: 5. This CDR3 is 16 amino acids long. CDR3 protein: CASSDSASGGGDTQYF. The CDR3 nucleotides read TGTGCCAGCAGTGACTCGGCAAGCGGGGGGGGAGATACGCAGTATTTT.

The V gene is TRBV6-1, the J gene TRBJ2-7, with 7 bases aligning to TRBD2. Per germline, CDR1 MNHNS and CDR2 SASEGT. V lost 2 bases to trimming and J lost 2 bases; unmatched junction nucleotides: 3. This CDR3 is built from 14 residues. The CDR3 coding sequence is TGTGCCAGCAGTGAACGGGGGGACGCCTACGAGCAGTACGTC. Its protein product is CASSERGDAYEQYV.

About this clone: The junction does not match germline at one end; this may be a read error. V usage is TRBV30 and J usage is TRBJ2-5; 7 positions match TRBD1. The CDR3 runs to 13 residues. In germline, CDR1 is GTSNPN, CDR2 SVGIG (reference sequence). The CDR3 spells CVWEYRGSETQYF. The CDR3 nucleotides are TGTGTCTGGGAGTACAGGGGTTCGGAAACCCAGTACTTC.

This rearrangement joins TRBV12-5 to TRBJ2-7; possibly TRBD2 for D (5 bases). Germline CDR1 LGHNT, CDR2 FRNRAP. The CDR3 covers 11 residues. Deletions cut 5 bases from V and 7 bases from J, with 9 bases between. CDR3 in DNA: TGTGCTAGTGGTACCTCGGGAGAGCAGTACTTC. Translating it yields CASGTSGEQYF.

The rearrangement links TRBV3-1 (or the pseudogene TRBV3-2) to TRBJ1-6, with 8 bases lining up with TRBD1. Trimming cost V 3 bases and J 7 bases; bases outside gene matches: 20. Per germline, CDR1 LGHDT and CDR2 YNNKEL (reference sequence). The CDR3 sequence is 20 residues long. The CDR3 bases are TGTGCCAGCAGCCAGCTTCACCCCGGACAGGGAGGGTCCTCGAATTCACCCCTCCACTTT. Translating gives CASSQLHPGQGGSSNSPLHF.